This T cell receptor beta chain was profiled in a study of ipilimumab plus nivolumab after autologous stem cell transplantation. Germline loops: CDR1 SGHTA, CDR2 FQGNSA. V was cut by 3 bases and J by 5 bases, with 13 bases left in between. The CDR3 length is 14 residues. The method was immunoSEQ multiplex PCR; TCRdb's version includes in-frame clones alone and lacks a portion of them. The repertoire has roughly 40,000 clones, roughly 92% of them found once; the top ten carry roughly 0.9%. V usage is TRBV7-2 and J usage is TRBJ2-5; D is perhaps TRBD1 or TRBD2 (6 bases each). The sequence derives from a male donor with multiple myeloma. Here the sequenced sample was PBMCs, taken in a trial of ipilimumab plus nivolumab as post-transplant consolidation. CDR3 bases: TGTGCCAGCAGCTTCCGGGGGCCTCTGGAGACCCAGTACTTC. It codes for CASSFRGPLETQYF.